This record covers a single T cell receptor beta chain. This table comes from immunoSEQ multiplex PCR, and its TCRdb copy is limited to in-frame clones, with some not included. The repertoire consists of about 45,000 clones, with about 85% occurring once and the leading ten covering around 31%. The sample originates from a study of blood T cell repertoires in COVID-19. The germline CDR1 and CDR2 sequences are SGHNT and YYREEE (reference sequence). Trimming removed 0 bases at V and 5 bases at J, with 10 bases between. The length of the CDR3 is 14 residues. The rearrangement uses TRBV5-4 and TRBJ2-3, with D perhaps TRBD2 (5 bases). The source material was peripheral blood. This receptor was identified in a woman of 80 years or more with acute or convalescent COVID-19. CDR3 nucleotides: TGTGCCAGCAGCTTGGGCCCCGGGGAAGATACGCAGTATTTT. Amino acid sequence: CASSLGPGEDTQYF.